These T cell receptor beta chains were read from a single sample in a study of regulatory T cells in long-lasting Graves disease. Using its own MiXCR run on the multiplex PCR reads, TCRdb lists one record per CDR3 protein. The data contain some 490,000 distinct CDR3 sequences, about 12% of them singletons. Another study also made use of these data, one on T cells in Graves' hyperthyroidism and ophthalmopathy.

Here the sequenced sample was peripheral blood mononuclear cells (PBMCs), taken at new diagnosis, from a patient treated with antithyroid drugs. The source is a woman in her twenties or thirties with Graves disease. CDR3s include the opening cysteine and the closing phenylalanine or tryptophan. A D gene is named only where the DNA matches it firmly. Clone sizes are given selectively: once, few, many, or a class where the clone is expanded.

V	D	J	size	CDR3	DNA
TRBV18	.	TRBJ2-1	many	CASSPPRLQGNKNEQFF	TGTGCCAGCTCACCACCGCGGTTGCAGGGGAATAAAAATGAGCAGTTCTTC
TRBV19	TRBD1	TRBJ1-2	many	CASSPMDRTPFQGYTF	TGTGCCAGTAGTCCAATGGACAGGACACCCTTCCAGGGCTACACCTTC
TRBV11-2	.	TRBJ2-7	.	CASSLALSREQYF	TGTGCCAGCAGCTTAGCTTTAAGCCGCGAGCAGTACTTC
TRBV14	TRBD2	TRBJ2-7	many	CASSQNPGASGSSKSDYEQYF	TGTGCCAGCAGCCAAAACCCTGGTGCTAGCGGGAGCTCGAAGTCGGACTACGAGCAGTACTTC
TRBV13	.	TRBJ2-2	.	CASSWESGELFF	TGTGCCAGCAGCTGGGAGTCCGGGGAGCTGTTTTTT
TRBV19	.	TRBJ1-1	.	CASSISGQSTEAFF	TGTGCCAGTAGTATATCCGGACAGAGCACTGAAGCTTTCTTT
TRBV11-2	TRBD2	TRBJ2-1	many	CASSFRLAGSYNEQFF	TGTGCCAGCAGCTTCCGACTAGCGGGATCCTACAATGAGCAGTTCTTC
TRBV27	TRBD1	TRBJ2-7	many	CASSKKFHWDRGSYEQYF	TGTGCCAGCAGTAAAAAATTTCATTGGGACAGGGGCTCCTACGAGCAGTACTTC
TRBV12-3/TRBV12-4	.	TRBJ1-5	many	CASSFFGRPQHF	TGTGCCAGCAGTTTTTTTGGGCGGCCCCAGCATTTT
TRBV27	.	TRBJ2-5	many	CASSSGLARGTQYF	TGTGCCAGCAGTTCTGGACTGGCGAGGGGGACCCAGTACTTC
TRBV18	.	TRBJ2-1	.	CASSRQVRLPGNYNEQFF	TGTGCCAGCTCGCGACAGGTCCGGCTACCCGGGAACTACAATGAGCAGTTCTTC
TRBV20-1	.	TRBJ2-7	many	CSAEGGRGAHYEQYF	TGCAGTGCTGAGGGGGGACGAGGAGCCCACTACGAGCAGTACTTC
TRBV4-3	TRBD2	TRBJ2-2	few	CASSLRGGSIGELFF	TGCGCCAGCAGCCTACGGGGCGGGAGCATCGGGGAGCTGTTTTTT
TRBV6-2/TRBV6-3	TRBD1	TRBJ2-7	few	CASNPGGTATYEQYF	TGTGCCAGCAACCCCGGTGGGACAGCAACCTACGAGCAGTACTTC
TRBV7-3	.	TRBJ2-1	many	CASSLNVRGEQFF	TGTGCCAGCAGCTTAAACGTCAGAGGAGAGCAGTTCTTC
TRBV28	TRBD1	TRBJ2-1	.	CASRDLDRGSYNEQFF	TGTGCCAGCAGAGATCTGGACAGGGGCTCCTACAATGAGCAGTTCTTC
TRBV28	TRBD2	TRBJ2-7	.	CANTTSSGSPYEQYF	TGTGCCAACACCACTTCTAGCGGGAGTCCCTACGAGCAGTACTTC
TRBV6-1	TRBD1	TRBJ2-3	many	CASTNLWDRSTDTQYF	TGTGCCAGCACCAACCTGTGGGACAGAAGCACAGATACGCAGTATTTT
TRBV6-1	TRBD1	TRBJ1-5	.	CASSGGGTGDNQPQHF	TGTGCCAGCAGTGGAGGCGGGACAGGGGACAATCAGCCCCAGCATTTT
TRBV12-3/TRBV12-4	.	TRBJ1-2	many	CASSFKGPYYGYTF	TGTGCCAGCAGTTTTAAGGGGCCATATTATGGCTACACCTTC
TRBV6-1	.	TRBJ2-5	.	CASRSRGGYQETQYF	TGTGCCAGCAGGAGCAGGGGGGGGTACCAAGAGACCCAGTACTTC
TRBV11-2	.	TRBJ1-3	many	CASSLTLDQGNGNTIYF	TGTGCCAGCAGCCTAACGCTAGACCAGGGAAACGGAAACACCATATATTTT
TRBV7-2	TRBD2	TRBJ2-3	few	CASSLIQREGTDTQYF	TGTGCCAGCAGCTTAATCCAGCGGGAAGGCACAGATACGCAGTATTTT
TRBV5-1	.	TRBJ2-1	.	CASSLQGMPNEQFF	TGCGCCAGCAGCTTACAGGGAATGCCTAATGAGCAGTTCTTC
TRBV29-1	TRBD1	TRBJ1-1	many	CSVQRGLGTEAFF	TGCAGCGTTCAAAGGGGGCTTGGCACTGAAGCTTTCTTT
TRBV4-1	TRBD1	TRBJ2-7	few	CASKGELGQGLYEQYF	TGCGCCAGCAAGGGGGAATTGGGACAGGGGCTTTACGAGCAGTACTTC
TRBV19	.	TRBJ1-2	.	CASSTGLNYGYTF	TGTGCCAGTAGTACCGGCCTAAACTATGGCTACACCTTC
TRBV11-2	TRBD1	TRBJ2-7	once	CASSLYTGAYEQYF	TGTGCCAGCAGCTTATACACAGGGGCCTACGAGCAGTACTTC
TRBV19	.	TRBJ2-1	.	CASSPLDLYNEQFF	TGTGCCAGTAGTCCCCTAGATCTCTACAATGAGCAGTTCTTC
TRBV15	TRBD1	TRBJ2-1	many	CATSRDWGGTGKDNEQFF	TGTGCCACCAGCAGAGATTGGGGTGGGACAGGGAAGGACAATGAGCAGTTCTTC
TRBV20-1	.	TRBJ1-2	many	CSARQGQFRNYGYTF	TGCAGTGCTAGACAGGGGCAATTCCGTAACTATGGCTACACCTTC
TRBV11-3	TRBD1	TRBJ2-7	many	CASSYPGTDSYEQYF	TGTGCCAGCAGCTACCCTGGGACAGACTCCTACGAGCAGTACTTC
TRBV5-1	TRBD2	TRBJ2-5	many	CASSLTSGIKETQYF	TGCGCCAGCAGCTTGACTAGCGGGATAAAAGAGACCCAGTACTTC
TRBV5-5	TRBD2	TRBJ2-5	many	CASSLEIVAGGETQYF	TGTGCCAGCAGCTTGGAGATCGTAGCGGGAGGAGAGACCCAGTACTTC
TRBV7-8	.	TRBJ1-6	many	CASSSSNSPLHF	TGTGCCAGCAGCTCCTCCAATTCACCCCTCCACTTT
TRBV20-1	TRBD1	TRBJ1-1	many	CSARFQDRGIHEAFF	TGCAGTGCTAGATTCCAGGACAGGGGGATCCATGAAGCTTTCTTT
TRBV11-2	TRBD2	TRBJ2-7	.	CASSLKGLASHEQYF	TGTGCCAGCAGCTTAAAAGGACTAGCTTCCCACGAGCAGTACTTC
TRBV7-9	.	TRBJ1-2	many	CASSPSDGYTF	TGTGCCAGCAGCCCCTCGGATGGCTACACCTTC
TRBV6-1	TRBD1	TRBJ2-5	few	CASQRDRQETQYF	TGTGCCAGCCAACGGGACAGACAAGAGACCCAGTACTTC
TRBV11-2	.	TRBJ2-3	.	CASSSFAGVTQYF	TGTGCCAGCAGCTCATTCGCAGGGGTCACGCAGTATTTT
TRBV20-1	.	TRBJ2-3	.	CSAPVGSYTDTQYF	TGCAGTGCCCCAGTCGGGAGCTACACAGATACGCAGTATTTT
TRBV12-3/TRBV12-4	TRBD1	TRBJ2-2	many	CASSPPTGGASGELFF	TGTGCCAGCAGTCCCCCGACAGGGGGCGCTTCCGGGGAGCTGTTTTTT
TRBV27	.	TRBJ2-7	many	CASSLSVAGLGDEQYF	TGTGCCAGCAGTTTATCGGTTGCGGGTTTGGGCGACGAGCAGTACTTC
TRBV7-2	TRBD2	TRBJ2-2	few	CASSWTGTSGRSTGELFF	TGTGCCAGCAGCTGGACCGGGACTAGCGGGAGGAGCACCGGGGAGCTGTTTTTT
TRBV6-2/TRBV6-3	.	TRBJ1-2	many	CASSYVQNYGYTF	TGTGCCAGCAGTTACGTACAGAACTATGGCTACACCTTC
TRBV10-3	.	TRBJ2-5	many	CAISSAGPQETQYF	TGTGCCATCAGTAGTGCAGGCCCCCAGGAGACCCAGTACTTC
TRBV20-1	TRBD1	TRBJ2-1	.	CRPIEGPGGSPSGSYNEQFF	TGCAGGCCTATAGAGGGACCAGGGGGCTCCCCGTCAGGCTCCTACAATGAGCAGTTCTTC
TRBV10-3	.	TRBJ2-7	many	CAISDIGLADSSYEQYF	TGTGCCATCAGTGACATCGGCCTAGCAGATAGCTCCTACGAGCAGTACTTC
TRBV6-1	.	TRBJ1-3	few	CASTSTRDGNTIYF	TGTGCCAGCACCTCGACCAGGGATGGAAACACCATATATTTT
TRBV6-2/TRBV6-3	TRBD1	TRBJ1-5	.	CASSWATGAQPQHF	TGTGCCAGCAGTTGGGCGACAGGGGCTCAGCCCCAGCATTTT
TRBV7-2	TRBD1	TRBJ1-5	few	CASRRQGLGQPQHF	TGTGCCAGCAGAAGACAGGGGTTGGGTCAGCCCCAGCATTTT
TRBV18	.	TRBJ2-7	.	CASSPSTIGAYEQYF	TGTGCCAGCTCACCAAGTACCATCGGAGCCTACGAGCAGTACTTC